Shown below are 29 T cell receptor beta chains from a single sample sequenced in a study of blood T cell repertoires in COVID-19. Sequenced by immunoSEQ multiplex PCR; TCRdb stores in-frame clones only, minus some. The sample holds more than 100,000 clones, 89% seen once. Sequencing was done on a sample of peripheral blood. These receptors were obtained from a woman in her fifties or sixties with acute or convalescent COVID-19.

The V and J genes are TRBV15 and TRBJ2-5; 7 positions agree with TRBD1. CDR3 length: 13 residues. CDR1 and CDR2 from the germline V gene are LNHNV and YYDKDF (reference sequence). Trimming removed 5 bases from V and 6 bases from J; junction bases left unmatched: 6. CDR3: CATSLDREQTQYF. Written as DNA, the CDR3 is TGTGCCACCAGCTTAGACAGGGAGCAGACCCAGTACTTC. Based on the CDR3 plus reference TRBV15 and TRBJ2-5, the full variable domain is DAMVIQNPRYQVTQFGKPVTLSCSQTLNHNVMYWYQQKSSQAPKLLFHYYDKDFNNEADTPDNFQSRRPNTSFCFLDIRSPGLGDTAMYLCATSLDREQTQYFGPGTRLLVL.

This rearrangement joins TRBV3-1 (or the pseudogene TRBV3-2) to TRBJ1-3; maybe TRBD1 (5 bases). The V end was cut by 2 bases, the J end by 7 bases, with 6 bases between. CDR1 is LGHDT and CDR2 is YNNKEL in the germline V gene (reference sequence). The CDR3 runs 12 residues. The CDR3 DNA reads as TGTGCCAGCAGCCAACGGGGGAACACCATATATTTT. It encodes CASSQRGNTIYF.

The chain has TRBV7-8 and TRBJ2-7; a weak D match, TRBD2 (6 bases). CDR3 length: 14 amino acids. Germline V gene lookup returns CDR1 SGHVS and CDR2 FQNEAQ. Trimming cost V 5 bases and J 2 bases, with 13 bases left between them. In DNA form, the CDR3 reads TGTGCCAGCAGCCCCACGGCGGGAACCTACGAGCAGTACGTC. Translated: CASSPTAGTYEQYV.

A single count supports this clone. The chain uses TRBV19 and TRBJ1-5; a weak D match, TRBD1 (6 bases). The CDR3 runs 15 residues. Germline-derived CDR1 and CDR2 are LNHDA and SQIVND (reference sequence). The V gene lost 3 bases and the J gene lost 6 bases, with 15 bases spanning the gap. In nucleotides, the CDR3 is TGTGCCAGTAGTATGCAGGGGTTTATTGGTCAGCCCCAGCATTTT. The encoded protein is CASSMQGFIGQPQHF.

This clone showed up just a few times. CDR3 sequence reads: CASSSSGSSYNEQFF. The CDR3 bases are TGTGCCAGCAGCTCTAGCGGGAGCTCCTACAATGAGCAGTTCTTC. The chain carries TRBV5-8 and TRBJ2-1; 10 bases line up with TRBD2. V trimming: 3 bases; J trimming: 0 bases; junction bases outside the gene matches: 0. From germline, CDR1 is SGHTS and CDR2 YDEGEE. The CDR3 covers 15 residues. Variable domain in full (rest from reference TRBV5-8 and TRBJ2-1): EAGVTQSPTHLIKTRGQQATLRCSPISGHTSVYWYQQALGLGLQFLLWYDEGEERNRGNFPPRFSGRQFPNYSSELNVNALELEDSALYLCASSSSGSSYNEQFFGPGTRLTVL.

The chain couples TRBV19 to TRBJ1-1; a weak D match, TRBD1 (6 bases). The V gene's germline CDR1 is LNHDA and CDR2 SQIVND (reference sequence). Trimming pared 6 bases from V and 0 bases from J, leaving 8 bases between. The length of the CDR3 is 13 residues. For the CDR3, the DNA is TGTGCCAGTAGAAGACAGGTGAACACTGAAGCTTTCTTT. Amino acid sequence: CASRRQVNTEAFF.

V usage is TRBV5-1 and J usage is TRBJ2-2, with 8 bases that match TRBD1. V shed 3 bases, J shed 2 bases, and the junction held 6 bases outside the gene matches. The CDR3 loop spans 16 amino acids. Germline V lookup: CDR1 SGHRS, CDR2 YFSETQ. DNA of the CDR3: TGCGCCAGCAGCTGGGGACAGGTCCCTAACACCGGGGAGCTGTTTTTT. This encodes CASSWGQVPNTGELFF. Full variable domain (missing parts from reference TRBV5-1 and TRBJ2-2): KAGVTQTPRYLIKTRGQQVTLSCSPISGHRSVSWYQQTPGQGLQFLFEYFSETQRNKGNFPGRFSGRQFSNSRSEMNVSTLELGDSALYLCASSWGQVPNTGELFFGEGSRLTVL.

The CDR3 DNA reads TGTGCCATCAGTGTTGAGCAACCGGGAGAAGCTTTCTTT. Translated: CAISVEQPGEAFF. V is TRBV10-3 and J is TRBJ1-1; no clear D gene. This CDR3 is built from 13 residues. Germline V gene data show CDR1 as ENHRY and CDR2 as SYGVKD. With 4 bases removed from V and 8 bases from J, the gap between germline ends came to 14 bases.

This chain joins TRBV27 and TRBJ2-2; 11 bases are shared with TRBD2. The length of the CDR3 is 17 residues. With V trimmed by 3 bases and J by 1 base, 4 bases remained unmatched. Germline values: CDR1 MNHEY, CDR2 SMNVEV (reference sequence). The CDR3 nucleotides are TGTGCCAGCAGTTTCCTAGCGGGAGGCCAGAACACCGGGGAGCTGTTTTTT. This gives the protein CASSFLAGGQNTGELFF.

The genes are TRBV6-5 and TRBJ1-1; no definite D call. Germline CDR1 reads MNHEY; CDR2 reads SVGAGI. The CDR3 covers 15 residues. Trimming pared 5 bases from V and 4 bases from J, leaving 17 bases between. The DNA of the CDR3 is TGTGCCAGCAGTCTCACTCACGGTGGTGGCACTGAAGCTTTCTTT. Translating it yields CASSLTHGGGTEAFF.

The chain employs TRBV28 and TRBJ1-5, with 10 bases fitting TRBD1. CDR3 length equals 16 residues. CDR1 and CDR2 from the germline V gene are MDHEN and SYDVKM. V dropped 6 bases and J dropped 5; count of bases not matched to a gene: 10. CDR3 bases: TGTGCCAGCAGCCCTCTAAGACAGGGGGCGCATCAGCCCCAGCATTTT. It encodes CASSPLRQGAHQPQHF.

This clone appeared a few times. This chain uses TRBV2 with TRBJ2-5; D is undetermined. Between the trimmed V and J ends, which lost 7 bases and 5 bases, there was a span of 11 bases. The CDR3 is 12 residues long. Germline V gives CDR1 SNHLY, CDR2 FYNNEI. CDR3 DNA: TGTGCCAGCAACCAGCGAAGGGAGACCCAGTACTTC. Amino acids: CASNQRRETQYF.

V and J are TRBV6-2 or TRBV6-3 and TRBJ2-1; 12 bases align to TRBD2. This CDR3 region has 16 residues. Trimming cost V 1 base and J 7 bases; bases outside gene matches: 5. CDR1 MNHEY and CDR2 SVGEGT come from the germline V gene. The CDR3 bases are TGTGCCAGCAGTTACTGGGGGACTAGCGGGCAAAATGAGCAGTTCTTC. Translation gives CASSYWGTSGQNEQFF.

The V gene is TRBV18, the J gene TRBJ2-1; 9 bases agree with TRBD2. The trim removed 0 bases at V and 6 bases at J, leaving 6 bases unmatched. The germline gives CDR1 KGHSH, CDR2 LQKENI. The CDR3 has 16 amino acids. This CDR3 is CASSPPTTSGSNEQFF. CDR3 DNA: TGTGCCAGCTCACCACCCACGACTAGCGGCTCCAATGAGCAGTTCTTC.

Written as DNA, the CDR3 is TGTGCCAGCAGCCTCCGCGGTACCTCTGGAAACACCATATATTTT. It encodes CASSLRGTSGNTIYF. V and J are TRBV14 and TRBJ1-3, with D unclear. V was pared by 4 bases and J by 0 bases, with 10 bases between. Germline-derived CDR1 and CDR2 are SGHDN and FVKESK. The CDR3 length is 15 residues.

This chain joins TRBV6-5 and TRBJ2-4, with D possibly TRBD2 on 6 matching bases. The V and J ends lost 0 bases and 2 bases respectively, with 11 bases between them. CDR1 is MNHEY and CDR2 is SVGAGI in the germline V gene. CDR3 length: 16 residues. The CDR3 DNA is TGTGCCAGCAGTTACTCAGGCGGGGAGACCAAAAACATTCAGTACTTC. It yields the protein CASSYSGGETKNIQYF.

J is TRBJ2-7 and V is TRBV7-2; D is ambiguous. The CDR3 is made up of 13 amino acids. V dropped 1 base and J dropped 3 bases, with 7 bases sitting between them. The germline gives CDR1 SGHTA, CDR2 FQGNSA. The CDR3, as DNA: TGTGCCAGCAGCTTAGTTCCGTACTACGAGCAGTACGTC. Its translation: CASSLVPYYEQYV.

The rearrangement uses TRBV18 and TRBJ1-2; the D gene is possibly TRBD1 (5 bases). Trimming removed 3 bases at V and 8 bases at J, with 10 bases between. This CDR3 spans 12 amino acids. Germline V lookup: CDR1 KGHSH, CDR2 LQKENI. CDR3 DNA sequence: TGTGCCAGCTCACCCCAGGGAAGGGGCTACACCTTC. The encoded protein is CASSPQGRGYTF.

Here the CDR3 DNA reads TGTGCCAGCAGTGAGGCCCGACAGGGGCCCGGCTTCTTT. This encodes CASSEARQGPGFF. This chain connects TRBV6-1 to TRBJ1-1; 8 bases are a match to TRBD1. With 3 bases clipped from V and 14 bases from J, the junction kept 11 bases outside the gene matches. Germline V CDR1 and CDR2: MNHNS, SASEGT. The CDR3 length is 13 residues.

This clone was seen a single time. The rearrangement joins TRBV7-9 to TRBJ2-7, with D maybe TRBD2 (6 bases). The V end was cut by 4 bases, the J end by 0 bases, with 13 bases between. Per germline, CDR1 SEHNR and CDR2 FQNEAQ (reference sequence). The CDR3 has 15 amino acids. The CDR3 loop reads CASSSRHGSSYEQYV. CDR3 nucleotide sequence: TGTGCCAGCAGCTCTAGACACGGGAGCTCCTACGAGCAGTACGTC.

The rearrangement joins TRBV5-4 to TRBJ2-3; D call uncertain. CDR3 length equals 14 residues. Germline CDR1 and CDR2: SGHNT and YYREEE (reference sequence). The V end lost 1 base, the J end lost 1 base, and 7 bases lay between the germline ends. The CDR3 spells CASSLNYRTDTQYF. CDR3 coding DNA: TGTGCCAGCAGCTTGAACTATCGCACAGATACGCAGTATTTT.

V is TRBV15 and J is TRBJ1-1; 12 bases map to TRBD1. Germline loops: CDR1 LNHNV, CDR2 YYDKDF (reference sequence). The CDR3 loop spans 16 amino acids. V gave up 0 bases and J gave up 10 bases; unmatched junction bases: 9. In DNA, the CDR3 is TGTGCCACCAGCAGAGATCGGGCGGGACAGGGGGCGGCAGCTTTCTTT. Its protein product is CATSRDRAGQGAAAFF.

This clone is judged medium-sized (0.01 to 0.1%). The chain carries TRBV28 and TRBJ2-1; TRBD2 matches 12 bases. CDR1 and CDR2 from the germline V gene are MDHEN and SYDVKM. This CDR3 spans 19 amino acids. J lost 6 bases, V lost 2 bases, and 14 bases had no gene match. CDR3 sequence (DNA): TGTGCCAGCAGTTTAATAGGACTAGCGGGACGGGGGACCCCCAATGAGCAGTTCTTC. This codes for CASSLIGLAGRGTPNEQFF.

This clone was seen a few times. The CDR3 sequence is CASRQGGRSPLHF. In nucleotides, the CDR3 is TGTGCCAGCAGACAGGGGGGAAGGTCACCCCTCCACTTT. V usage is TRBV7-8 and J usage is TRBJ1-6; 8 positions match TRBD1. The CDR3 contains 13 residues. The V segment lost 6 bases and the J segment 10 bases; nucleotides outside the gene matches: 5. Germline lookup yields CDR1 SGHVS and CDR2 FQNEAQ.

The chain recombines TRBV19 with TRBJ1-4, with TRBD1 identical over 9 bases. Germline CDR1 LNHDA, CDR2 SQIVND (reference sequence). V lost 2 bases, J lost 1 base, and 8 bases stayed unmatched. CDR3 length: 18 residues. The CDR3 spells CASSINNRGLGTNEKLFF. In DNA, the CDR3 is TGTGCCAGTAGTATAAATAACAGGGGGCTTGGAACTAATGAAAAACTGTTTTTT. Full variable domain (missing parts from reference TRBV19 and TRBJ1-4): DGGITQSPKYLFRKEGQNVTLSCEQNLNHDAMYWYRQDPGQGLRLIYYSQIVNDFQKGDIAEGYSVSREKKESFPLTVTSAQKNPTAFYLCASSINNRGLGTNEKLFFGSGTQLSVL.

The sample holds one count of this clone. This chain uses TRBV5-8 with TRBJ1-5, with D unclear. The CDR3 spans 15 residues. V was shortened by 3 bases and J by 3 bases, with 13 bases between the two germline ends. Germline lookup yields CDR1 SGHTS and CDR2 YDEGEE. CDR3 bases: TGTGCCAGCAGCTACCAAGCAGGCGCCAATCAGCCCCAGCATTTT. Its protein product is CASSYQAGANQPQHF.

CDR3 sequence reads: CASSPPSGGRNEQFF. For the CDR3, the DNA is TGTGCCAGCTCACCACCTAGCGGGGGAAGGAATGAGCAGTTCTTC. The V and J genes are TRBV18 and TRBJ2-1; TRBD2 matches at 9 bases. In germline, CDR1 is KGHSH, CDR2 LQKENI. The CDR3 loop spans 15 amino acids. With V trimmed by 0 bases and J by 7 bases, 4 bases remained unmatched.

The rearrangement joins TRBV14 to TRBJ2-1; TRBD2 matches 13 bases. In germline, CDR1 is SGHDN, CDR2 FVKESK. The junction had 6 bases not matched to a gene; V was cut back by 2 bases and J by 8 bases. The CDR3 runs to 16 residues. The CDR3 reads CASSQLGLAGVDEQFF. DNA for the CDR3: TGTGCCAGCAGCCAACTCGGACTAGCGGGAGTGGATGAGCAGTTCTTC.

Details on this clone: The junction shows a germline mismatch at one end, possibly a read error. The J gene is TRBJ2-2, the V gene TRBV7-3; 8 bases are a match to TRBD1. Germline CDR1 and CDR2: SGHTA and FQGTGA. This CDR3 has 15 amino acids. The CDR3 loop is CASSLTGGRTGELFF. As DNA, the CDR3 is TGTGCCAGCAGCCTAACAGGGGGTAGGACCGGGGAGCTGTTTTTT.